The next 18 T cell receptor beta chains were all read from a single sample in a study of blood T cells in healthy people across ages. A J-beta primer mix and a sample-barcoded 5' primer were used in a second PCR of roughly 7 to 12 cycles. TCRdb used MiXCR to reprocess the 5' RACE reads, holding one entry per CDR3 protein. Of approximately 850,000 distinct CDR3 sequences detected, nearly 60% appear once; the ten largest clones hold approximately 20%. Source material: blood. These receptors all stem from a man aged 25-45 years in good health.

The chain carries TRBV7-6 and TRBJ2-1; TRBD1 matches at 7 bases. V dropped 1 base and J dropped 9; count of bases not matched to a gene: 6. The V gene's germline CDR1 is SGHVS and CDR2 FNYEAQ. The CDR3 has 14 amino acids. The CDR3: CASSLVSGGGEQFF. In DNA, the CDR3 is TGTGCCAGCAGCTTAGTCTCAGGGGGTGGTGAGCAGTTCTTC.

Worth noting for this clonotype: Given a much more abundant clone one base away, this may be a read error. This chain connects TRBV7-2 to TRBJ1-2; D is possibly TRBD1 (6 bases). The CDR3 is 14 amino acids. Germline CDR1 reads SGHTA; CDR2 reads FQGNSA. V lost 4 bases to trimming and J lost 6 bases, with 15 bases between them. The DNA for the CDR3 is TGTGCCAGCAGCTCAGGTAGGACAGCGGATGGCTACACCTTC. This codes for CASSSGRTADGYTF.

The genes are TRBV4-1 and TRBJ2-7, with D perhaps TRBD1 (5 bases). Germline CDR1 and CDR2: MGHRA and YSYEKL. V lost 4 bases and J lost 3, with 16 bases in between. The CDR3 runs 15 residues. This chain's CDR3 is CASSRQVQENYEQYF. As DNA, the CDR3 is TGCGCCAGCAGCCGGCAGGTACAGGAAAACTACGAGCAGTACTTC.

Only a few counts were recorded for this clonotype. V and J are TRBV29-1 and TRBJ2-3, with 8 bases aligning to TRBD1. The CDR3 totals 13 residues. Trimming cost V 7 bases and J 4 bases; bases outside gene matches: 7. Germline-derived CDR1 and CDR2 are SQVTM and ANQGSEA. The CDR3 bases are TGCAGCGCCGGACAGGGATTGTCAGATACGCAGTATTTT. Protein sequence: CSAGQGLSDTQYF.

V usage is TRBV20-1 and J usage is TRBJ1-2; 8 positions match TRBD1. Trimming cost V 6 bases and J 4 bases; bases outside gene matches: 16. The length of the CDR3 is 16 residues. Per germline, CDR1 DFQATT and CDR2 SNEGSKA (reference sequence). CDR3 amino acids: CSAHSPGQVQLYGYTF. The CDR3 nucleotides read TGCAGTGCCCACTCCCCGGGACAGGTACAACTCTATGGCTACACCTTC.

The rearrangement links TRBV2 to TRBJ2-6, with D uncertain. The V gene's germline CDR1 is SNHLY and CDR2 FYNNEI. The length of the CDR3 is 15 residues. The V end was cut by 7 bases, the J end by 1 base, with 11 bases between. The CDR3 DNA reads TGTGCCAGCACCGCTTGCGTTTCTGGGGCCAACGTCCTGACTTTC. It codes for CASTACVSGANVLTF.

J is TRBJ2-7 and V is TRBV20-1, with 15 bases that match TRBD2. The CDR3 covers 18 residues. V dropped 5 bases and J dropped 7; count of bases not matched to a gene: 18. Germline V gene data show CDR1 as DFQATT and CDR2 as SNEGSKA (reference sequence). CDR3 coding DNA: TGCAGTGCTCTCATAGGGACTAGCGGGGGGAGTCGCATCAATGAGCAGTACTTC. Its translation is CSALIGTSGGSRINEQYF.

The V and J genes are TRBV6-1 and TRBJ2-1; D might be TRBD2 (5 bases). The CDR3 runs 14 residues. Germline lookup yields CDR1 MNHNS and CDR2 SASEGT. V was cut by 4 bases and J by 10 bases, with 17 bases left in between. CDR3 sequence: CASSGGAVGREQFF. CDR3 nucleotide sequence: TGTGCCAGCAGTGGGGGAGCGGTCGGACGGGAGCAGTTCTTC.

The rearrangement links TRBV6-2 or TRBV6-3 to TRBJ1-5; no clear D gene. The CDR3 spans 12 residues. The germline V gene has CDR1 MNHEY and CDR2 SVGEGT. The V end was cut by 5 bases, the J end by 7 bases, with 9 bases between. CDR3 amino acids: CASSGLRQPQHF. The CDR3 region has the DNA TGTGCCAGCAGTGGACTCCGGCAGCCCCAGCATTTT.

The chain joins TRBV20-1 to TRBJ2-7, with a weak D call TRBD1 (6 bases). CDR3 length: 12 residues. Germline V lookup: CDR1 DFQATT, CDR2 SNEGSKA (reference sequence). Deletions cut 6 bases from V and 9 bases from J, with 18 bases between. The CDR3 DNA follows: TGCAGTGCCACACGAGGACAGACTGGGCAGTACTTC. It is translated as CSATRGQTGQYF.

This clonotype was detected a few times. This chain connects TRBV12-5 to TRBJ2-5, with D tentatively TRBD2 (6 bases). The germline V and J ends were trimmed by 5 bases and 2 bases, with 15 bases remaining between them. The V gene's germline CDR1 is LGHNT and CDR2 FRNRAP. The length of the CDR3 is 15 residues. CDR3: CASGPRRGGQETQYF. The DNA for the CDR3 is TGTGCTAGTGGTCCTCGGAGGGGCGGGCAAGAGACCCAGTACTTC.

The V call is TRBV7-9, the J call TRBJ1-4, with TRBD1 identical over 7 bases. The CDR3 has 14 amino acids. Unmatched junction bases numbered 2, after V lost 1 base and J lost 6 bases. Germline values: CDR1 SEHNR, CDR2 FQNEAQ (reference sequence). CDR3: CASSLDRGHEKLFF. CDR3 DNA sequence: TGTGCCAGCAGCTTAGACAGGGGTCATGAAAAACTGTTTTTT.

This chain joins TRBV20-1 and TRBJ2-7, with 9 bases matching TRBD1. Trimming cost V 5 bases and J 0 bases; bases outside gene matches: 8. The CDR3 is 15 residues long. Germline V gives CDR1 DFQATT, CDR2 SNEGSKA (reference sequence). The CDR3 loop is CSASEPGQGSYEQYF. The CDR3 DNA reads as TGCAGTGCTTCAGAACCGGGACAGGGCTCCTACGAGCAGTACTTC.

The count of this clonotype is one. Its ends do not fully match the called genes, so a read error is possible. V usage is TRBV5-1 and J usage is TRBJ1-5, with D maybe TRBD1 (6 bases). The germline CDR1 and CDR2 sequences are SGHRS and YFSETQ. This CDR3 has 15 residues. CDR3 bases: TGCGCCAGCAGCTTGGGGACAGAACAGAATCAGTCCCAGCATTTT. Translated, it gives CASSLGTEQNQSQHF.

This chain connects TRBV29-1 to TRBJ2-7; 9 positions match TRBD2. V was pared by 1 base and J by 5 bases, with 6 bases of the junction left unmatched. Germline V gene lookup returns CDR1 SQVTM and CDR2 ANQGSEA. The CDR3 spans 14 residues. For the CDR3, the DNA is TGCAGCGTTGAAGTGGCGGGAGGGGGTGACGAGCAGTACTTC. This codes for CSVEVAGGGDEQYF.

The count of this clonotype is one. The gene calls are TRBV27 and TRBJ2-7; TRBD2 matches 10 bases. Trimming removed 2 bases from V and 2 bases from J; junction bases left unmatched: 6. Germline CDR1 and CDR2: MNHEY and SMNVEV (reference sequence). The CDR3 is made up of 16 amino acids. CDR3 bases: TGTGCCAGCAGTTTAAGGGGTCTAGCGGGAGCCTACGAGCAGTACTTC. Residues: CASSLRGLAGAYEQYF.

The chain links TRBV7-9 to TRBJ2-1; weak D call: TRBD2 (6 bases). Between the trimmed V and J ends, which lost 5 bases and 0 bases, there was a span of 20 bases. Germline loops: CDR1 SEHNR, CDR2 FQNEAQ (reference sequence). CDR3 length: 18 residues. CDR3 coding DNA: TGTGCCAGCAGCCTCGCAGCGGGCCACATTACCTCCTACAATGAGCAGTTCTTC. Its translation: CASSLAAGHITSYNEQFF.

The chain employs TRBV12-3 or TRBV12-4 and TRBJ2-1, with D tentatively TRBD1 (5 bases). There are 14 residues in the CDR3. Trimming took 2 bases from V and 12 from J, leaving 17 bases between them. The CDR3 bases are TGTGCCAGCAGTTTAAGGTCTAAGGGGTCAGGGCAGTTCTTC. Translation: CASSLRSKGSGQFF.